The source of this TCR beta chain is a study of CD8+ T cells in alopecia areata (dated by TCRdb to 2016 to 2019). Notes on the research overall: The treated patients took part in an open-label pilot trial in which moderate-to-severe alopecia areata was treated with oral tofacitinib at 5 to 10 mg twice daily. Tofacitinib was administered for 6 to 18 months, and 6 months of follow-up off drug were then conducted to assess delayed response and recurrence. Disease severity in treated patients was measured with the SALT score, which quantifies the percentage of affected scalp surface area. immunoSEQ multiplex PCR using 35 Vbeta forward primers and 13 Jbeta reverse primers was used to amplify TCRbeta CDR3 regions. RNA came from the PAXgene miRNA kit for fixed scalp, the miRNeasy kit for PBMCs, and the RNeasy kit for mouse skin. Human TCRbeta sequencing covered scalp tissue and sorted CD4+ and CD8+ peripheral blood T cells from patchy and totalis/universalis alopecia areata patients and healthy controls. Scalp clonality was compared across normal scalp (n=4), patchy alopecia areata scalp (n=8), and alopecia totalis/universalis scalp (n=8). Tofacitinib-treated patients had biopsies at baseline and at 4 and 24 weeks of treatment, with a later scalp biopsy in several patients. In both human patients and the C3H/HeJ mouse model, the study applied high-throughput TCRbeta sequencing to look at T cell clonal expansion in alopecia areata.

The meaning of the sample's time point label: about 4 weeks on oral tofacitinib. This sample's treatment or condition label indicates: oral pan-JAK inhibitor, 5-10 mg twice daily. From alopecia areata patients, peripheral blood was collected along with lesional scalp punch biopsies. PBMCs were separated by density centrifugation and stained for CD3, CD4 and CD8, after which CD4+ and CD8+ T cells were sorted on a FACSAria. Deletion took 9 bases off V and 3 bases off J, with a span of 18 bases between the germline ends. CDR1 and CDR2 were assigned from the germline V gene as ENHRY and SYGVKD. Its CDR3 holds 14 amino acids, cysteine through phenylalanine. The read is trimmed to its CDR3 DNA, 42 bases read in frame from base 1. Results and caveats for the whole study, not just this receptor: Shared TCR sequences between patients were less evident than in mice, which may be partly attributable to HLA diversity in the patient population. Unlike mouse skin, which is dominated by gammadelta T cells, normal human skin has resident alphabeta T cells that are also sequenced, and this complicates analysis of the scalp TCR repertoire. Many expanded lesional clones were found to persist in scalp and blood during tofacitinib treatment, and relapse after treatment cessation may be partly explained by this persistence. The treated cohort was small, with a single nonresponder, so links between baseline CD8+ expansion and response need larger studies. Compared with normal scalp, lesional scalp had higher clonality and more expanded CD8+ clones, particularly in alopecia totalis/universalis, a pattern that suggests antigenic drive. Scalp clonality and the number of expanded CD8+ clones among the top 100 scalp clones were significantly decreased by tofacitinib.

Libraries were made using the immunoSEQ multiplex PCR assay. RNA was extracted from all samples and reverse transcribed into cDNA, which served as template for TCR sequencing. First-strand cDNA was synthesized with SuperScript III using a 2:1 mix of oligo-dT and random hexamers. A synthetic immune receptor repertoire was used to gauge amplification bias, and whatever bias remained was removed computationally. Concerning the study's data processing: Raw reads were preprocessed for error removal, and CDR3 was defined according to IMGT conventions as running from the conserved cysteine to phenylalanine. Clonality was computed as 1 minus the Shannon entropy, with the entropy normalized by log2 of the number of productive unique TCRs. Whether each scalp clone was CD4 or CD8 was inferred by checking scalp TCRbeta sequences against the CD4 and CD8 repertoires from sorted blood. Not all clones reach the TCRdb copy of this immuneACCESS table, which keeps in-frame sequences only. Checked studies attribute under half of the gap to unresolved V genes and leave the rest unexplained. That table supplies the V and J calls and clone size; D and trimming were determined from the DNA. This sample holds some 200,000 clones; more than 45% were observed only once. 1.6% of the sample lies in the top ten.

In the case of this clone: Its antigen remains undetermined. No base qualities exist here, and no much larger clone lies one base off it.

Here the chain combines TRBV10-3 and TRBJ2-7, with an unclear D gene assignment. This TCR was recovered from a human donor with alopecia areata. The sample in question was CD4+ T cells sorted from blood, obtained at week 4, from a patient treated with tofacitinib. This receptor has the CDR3 CAMFRPGHYYEQYF. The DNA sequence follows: TGTGCCATGTTCCGTCCGGGCCACTACTACGAGCAGTACTTC.